This T cell receptor (beta chain) was found in a study of blood T cell repertoires in COVID-19. On the study more broadly: From T cells, B-cell-depleted T cells, or PBMCs came the material, which was cDNA or gDNA.

TCRdb keeps only in-frame clones here, not all; method: immunoSEQ multiplex PCR. The repertoire includes about 520,000 clones, roughly 88% of them detected once, and approximately 3.4% sits in the top ten. This clone was counted many times. The sequenced sample was peripheral blood. The clonotype was recovered from a human donor in a cohort sampled during active COVID-19.

CDR3 coding DNA: TGTGCCAGCAGCTTAGTGGGTGGGCCCCCCCAGCCCCAGCATTTT. Protein sequence: CASSLVGGPPQPQHF. This chain links TRBV7-9 with TRBJ1-5; D not resolved. The CDR3 length is 15 residues. V lost 1 base and J 7 bases, leaving 14 bases between the germline ends. Looked up from germline, CDR1 is SEHNR and CDR2 is FQNEAQ (reference sequence).